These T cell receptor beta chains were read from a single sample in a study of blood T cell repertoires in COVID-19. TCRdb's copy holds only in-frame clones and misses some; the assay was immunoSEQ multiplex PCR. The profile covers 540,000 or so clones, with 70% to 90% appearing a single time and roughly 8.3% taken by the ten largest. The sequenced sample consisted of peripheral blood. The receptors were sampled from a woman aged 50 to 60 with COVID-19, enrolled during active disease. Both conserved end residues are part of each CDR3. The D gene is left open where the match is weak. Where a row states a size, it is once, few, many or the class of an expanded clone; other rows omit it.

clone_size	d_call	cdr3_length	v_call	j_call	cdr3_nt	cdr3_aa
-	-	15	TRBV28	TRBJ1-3	TGTGCCAGCAGTACCCCGGGAGGCTCTGGAAACACCATATATTTT	CASSTPGGSGNTIYF
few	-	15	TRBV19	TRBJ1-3	TGTGCCAGTAGTCCCAGGTCCTCCTCTGGAAACACCATATATTTT	CASSPRSSSGNTIYF
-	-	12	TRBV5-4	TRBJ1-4	TGTGCCAGCAGCTTCTATCAACAAAAACTGTTTTTT	CASSFYQQKLFF
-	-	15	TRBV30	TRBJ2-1	TGTGCCTGGAGCGATCCCCGGAGCTCCTACAATGAGCAGTTCTTC	CAWSDPRSSYNEQFF
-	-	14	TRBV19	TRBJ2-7	TGTGCCAGTAGTAGTTGGGGCTCGACGGGCGAGCAGTACTTC	CASSSWGSTGEQYF
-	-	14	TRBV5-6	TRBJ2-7	TGTGCCAGCAGCCCGGTCAGGGGCCTCTACGAGCAGTACTTC	CASSPVRGLYEQYF
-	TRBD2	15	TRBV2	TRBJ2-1	TGTGCCAGCAGGGGAACTAGCGGGGTATACAATGAGCAGTTCTTC	CASRGTSGVYNEQFF
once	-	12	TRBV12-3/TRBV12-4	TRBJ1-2	TGTGCCAGCAGTTTACACACCCTCGGCTACACCTTC	CASSLHTLGYTF
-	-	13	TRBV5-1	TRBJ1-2	TGCGCCAGCAGCTTGGGCGGGGTAGATGGCTACACCTTC	CASSLGGVDGYTF
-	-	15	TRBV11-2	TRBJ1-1	TGTGCCAGCAGCTTAAGGGGGGGACTACAAGGTGAAGCTTTCTTT	CASSLRGGLQGEAFF
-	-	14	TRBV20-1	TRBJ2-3	TGCAGTGCTAGTGACCAGGGAGGTTTGGATACGCAGTATTTT	CSASDQGGLDTQYF
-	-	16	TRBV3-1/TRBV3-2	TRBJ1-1	TGTGCCAGCAGCCAAGGCCTTCGGGAGGGGGGCACTGAAGCTTTCTTT	CASSQGLREGGTEAFF
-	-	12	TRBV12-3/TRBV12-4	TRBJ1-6	TGTGCCAGCACCACCCGGGATTCACCCCTCCACTTT	CASTTRDSPLHF
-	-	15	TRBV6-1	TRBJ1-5	TGTGCCAGCAGTGAAGTTGGCAGGGCGGTTCAGCCCCAGCATTTT	CASSEVGRAVQPQHF
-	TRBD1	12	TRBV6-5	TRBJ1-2	TGTGCCAGCTACGACAGGGTAGAAGGCTACACCTTC	CASYDRVEGYTF
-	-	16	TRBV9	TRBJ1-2	TGTGCCAGCAGCGGAGGACAGCCTTTTTCTAACTATGGCTACACCTTC	CASSGGQPFSNYGYTF
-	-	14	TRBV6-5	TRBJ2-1	TGTGCCAGCAGTTCAAGGCTCGCGGGCAATGAGCAGTTCTTC	CASSSRLAGNEQFF
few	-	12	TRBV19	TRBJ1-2	TGTGCCAGTAGTATTCAAGACACGCGCTACACCTTC	CASSIQDTRYTF
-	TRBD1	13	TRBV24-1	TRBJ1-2	TGTGCCACCCTGTCGAACAGGGGTGAAGGCTACACCTTC	CATLSNRGEGYTF
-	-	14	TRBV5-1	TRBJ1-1	TGCGCCAGCAGTTCGAGCCAGGGGAACACTGAAGCTTTCTTT	CASSSSQGNTEAFF
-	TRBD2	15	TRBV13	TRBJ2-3	TGTGCCAGCAGCTCCGGGGCGGGGGGAACAGATACGCAGTATTTT	CASSSGAGGTDTQYF
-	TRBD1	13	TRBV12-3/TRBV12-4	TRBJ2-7	TGTGCCAGCACCCCACAGGGGGATTACGAGCAGTACTTC	CASTPQGDYEQYF
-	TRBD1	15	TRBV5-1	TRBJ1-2	TGCGCCAGCAGCCTCTCCGGGACAGGGTACTATGGCTACACCTTC	CASSLSGTGYYGYTF
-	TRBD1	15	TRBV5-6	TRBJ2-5	TGTGCCAGCAGCTTGGCCCGGGACAGGCTAGAGACCCAGTACTTC	CASSLARDRLETQYF
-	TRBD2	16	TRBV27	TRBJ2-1	TGTGCCAGCAGTTTCCCGTTAGCGGGGGGGCCCGATGAGCAGTTCTTC	CASSFPLAGGPDEQFF
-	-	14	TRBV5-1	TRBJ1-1	TGCGCCAGCAGCCAGAGTGGAGGATGGACTGAAGCTTTCTTT	CASSQSGGWTEAFF
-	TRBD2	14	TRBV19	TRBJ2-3	TGTGCCAGTAGTATTGCAGGGACTAATCAGCCCCAGTATTTT	CASSIAGTNQPQYF
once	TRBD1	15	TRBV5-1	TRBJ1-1	TGCGCCAGCAGCCCCGGTCCCGGACAGGGTTCGGAAGCTTTCTTT	CASSPGPGQGSEAFF
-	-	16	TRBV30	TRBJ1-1	TGTGCCTCGGACTCCGTTGTTGGTGATATGAACACTGAAGCTTTCTTT	CASDSVVGDMNTEAFF
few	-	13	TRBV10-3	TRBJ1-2	TGTGCCATCAGCCCGACAGCTAACTATGGCTACACCTTC	CAISPTANYGYTF
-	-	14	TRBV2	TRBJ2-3	TGTGCCAGCAGTCCGGGATTCTTGACAGATACGCAGTATTTT	CASSPGFLTDTQYF
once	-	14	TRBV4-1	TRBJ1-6	TGCGCCAGCGAGGAAGGGGGTAATAATTCACCCCTCCACTTT	CASEEGGNNSPLHF
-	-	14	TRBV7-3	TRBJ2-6	TGTGCCAGCAGCCCTAGAGTGGGTAGCGCCGTCCTGACTTTC	CASSPRVGSAVLTF
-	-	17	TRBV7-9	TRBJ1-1	TGTGCCAGCAGCTTCTACCCCGGACGGACTTTGAACACTGAAGCTTTCTTT	CASSFYPGRTLNTEAFF
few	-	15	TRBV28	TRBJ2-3	TGTGCCAGCAGCCCGACATGGGGGGTAATAGATACGCAGTATTTT	CASSPTWGVIDTQYF
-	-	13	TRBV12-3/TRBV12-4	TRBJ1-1	TGTGCCAGCAGTTTCGGGGGGGTGACTGAAGCTTTCTTT	CASSFGGVTEAFF
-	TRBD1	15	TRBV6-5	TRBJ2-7	TGTGCCAGCAGCCTCGACAGGGGAAGGGCCTACGAGCAGTACTTC	CASSLDRGRAYEQYF
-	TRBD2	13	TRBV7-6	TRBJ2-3	TGTGCCAGCAGCTTGAGGGCCGGGACTAGACAGTATTTT	CASSLRAGTRQYF
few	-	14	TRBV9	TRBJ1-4	TGTGCCAGCAGCGTAGGTGTCATCGGGGAAAAACTGTTTTTT	CASSVGVIGEKLFF
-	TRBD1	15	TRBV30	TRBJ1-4	TGTGCCTGGAGCGGACAGGGGGCAACTAATGAAAAACTGTTTTTT	CAWSGQGATNEKLFF
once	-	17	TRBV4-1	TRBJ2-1	TGCGCCAGCAGCCAAGAGCGGCAGCCCTCCACCTACAATGAGCAGTTCTTC	CASSQERQPSTYNEQFF
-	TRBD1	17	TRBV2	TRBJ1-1	TGTGCCAGCAGCCAGGGAAGGACAGGGATCATGAACACTGAAGCTTTCTTT	CASSQGRTGIMNTEAFF
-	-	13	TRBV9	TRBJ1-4	TGTGCCAGCAGCGGCCAGACTAATGAAAAACTGTTTTTT	CASSGQTNEKLFF
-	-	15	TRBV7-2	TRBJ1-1	TGTGCCAGCAGCTTACAGTCGGGGGTGAACACTGAAGCTTTCTTT	CASSLQSGVNTEAFF
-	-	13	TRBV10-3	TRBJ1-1	TGTGCCATCTCTCCGGAGGTGAACACTGAAGCTTTCTTT	CAISPEVNTEAFF
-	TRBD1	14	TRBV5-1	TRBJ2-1	TGCGCCAGCAGCTTAGGGGACAGGCCCAATGAGCAGTTCTTC	CASSLGDRPNEQFF
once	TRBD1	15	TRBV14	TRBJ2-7	TGTGCCAGCAGCCAAGGACAGGGATTATCCTACGAGCAGTACTTC	CASSQGQGLSYEQYF
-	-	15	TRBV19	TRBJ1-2	TGTGCCAGTATCCCCCAAGACGGACTCGCGTATGGCTACACCTTC	CASIPQDGLAYGYTF
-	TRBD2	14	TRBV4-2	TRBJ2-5	TGTGCCAGCAGCCGCGAACGGGGGGGAGAGACCCAGTACTTC	CASSRERGGETQYF
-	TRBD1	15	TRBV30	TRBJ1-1	TGTGCCTGGAATCCGGGACAGGGGCTGTGGACTGAAGCTTTCTTT	CAWNPGQGLWTEAFF
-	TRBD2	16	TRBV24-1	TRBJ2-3	TGTGCCACCAGTGACTATAGCGGGGGGGCCTTTGATACGCAGTATTTT	CATSDYSGGAFDTQYF
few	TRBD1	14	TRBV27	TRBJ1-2	TGTGCCAGCACAACGGGACAGGGAAACTATGGCTACACCTTC	CASTTGQGNYGYTF
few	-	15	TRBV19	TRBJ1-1	TGTGCCAGTAGTAAGAGGGATATGGAATACACTGAAGCTTTCTTT	CASSKRDMEYTEAFF
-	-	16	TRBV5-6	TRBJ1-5	TGTGCCAGCAGCTTCGCGACAGGCGATAGCAATCAGCCCCAGCATTTT	CASSFATGDSNQPQHF
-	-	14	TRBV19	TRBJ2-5	TGTGCCAGTAGTAATACAGGTAACCAAGAGACCCAGTACTTC	CASSNTGNQETQYF
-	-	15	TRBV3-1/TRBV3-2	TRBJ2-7	TGTGCCAGCAGCCAAGAAGCAGGGGCCAGCTACGAGCAGTACTTC	CASSQEAGASYEQYF
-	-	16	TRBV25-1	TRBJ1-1	TGTGCCAGCAGTGGGAAATTCGTACAGGCGAACACTGAAGCTTTCTTT	CASSGKFVQANTEAFF